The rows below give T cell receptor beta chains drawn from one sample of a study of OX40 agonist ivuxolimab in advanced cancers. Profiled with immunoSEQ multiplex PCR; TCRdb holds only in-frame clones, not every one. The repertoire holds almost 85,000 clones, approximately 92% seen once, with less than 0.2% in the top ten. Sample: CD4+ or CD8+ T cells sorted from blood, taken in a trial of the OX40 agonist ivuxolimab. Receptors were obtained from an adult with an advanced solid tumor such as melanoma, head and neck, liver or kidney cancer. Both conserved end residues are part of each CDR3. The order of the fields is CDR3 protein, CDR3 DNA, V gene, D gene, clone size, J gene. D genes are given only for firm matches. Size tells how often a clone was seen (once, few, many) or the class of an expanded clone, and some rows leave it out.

CDR3 protein: CARTGGTEAFF; CDR3 DNA: TGTGCAAGGACAGGGGGAACTGAAGCTTTCTTT; V gene: TRBV30; D gene: TRBD1; clone size: once; J gene: TRBJ1-1
CDR3 protein: CASSFGGRGYTF; CDR3 DNA: TGCGCCAGCAGCTTCGGCGGCCGTGGCTACACCTTC; V gene: TRBV5-1; D gene: -; clone size: once; J gene: TRBJ1-2
CDR3 protein: CASSLGLVRGPTEAFF; CDR3 DNA: TGTGCCAGCAGCTTGGGGTTAGTCAGGGGGCCCACTGAAGCTTTCTTT; V gene: TRBV7-2; D gene: TRBD1; clone size: -; J gene: TRBJ1-1
CDR3 protein: CASSLVEGASGQPQHF; CDR3 DNA: TGTGCCAGCAGCTTAGTTGAGGGGGCTTCAGGTCAGCCCCAGCATTTT; V gene: TRBV7-9; D gene: TRBD1; clone size: -; J gene: TRBJ1-5
CDR3 protein: CASTSPGELHGYTF; CDR3 DNA: TGTGCCAGCACCTCTCCGGGGGAGTTGCATGGCTACACCTTC; V gene: TRBV5-4; D gene: -; clone size: -; J gene: TRBJ1-2
CDR3 protein: CASSLDQNTEAFF; CDR3 DNA: TGCGCCAGCAGCTTAGACCAGAACACTGAAGCTTTCTTT; V gene: TRBV5-1; D gene: -; clone size: -; J gene: TRBJ1-1
CDR3 protein: CSVVRGQGASGNTIYF; CDR3 DNA: TGCAGCGTTGTAAGAGGACAGGGGGCATCCGGAAACACCATATATTTT; V gene: TRBV29-1; D gene: TRBD1; clone size: -; J gene: TRBJ1-3
CDR3 protein: CASRPAGSLGTQYF; CDR3 DNA: TGTGCCAGCCGACCAGCGGGGTCCCTGGGGACCCAGTACTTC; V gene: TRBV28; D gene: TRBD2; clone size: -; J gene: TRBJ2-5
CDR3 protein: CASSSRDRGRYEQYF; CDR3 DNA: TGTGCCAGCAGCTCCCGGGACAGGGGGCGATACGAGCAGTACTTC; V gene: TRBV11-1; D gene: TRBD1; clone size: -; J gene: TRBJ2-7
CDR3 protein: CASSLDRGSYNEQFF; CDR3 DNA: TGTGCCAGCAGCTTGGACAGGGGGAGCTACAATGAGCAGTTCTTC; V gene: TRBV5-4; D gene: TRBD1; clone size: -; J gene: TRBJ2-1
CDR3 protein: CAFPREDGDTQYF; CDR3 DNA: TGTGCCTTCCCCCGGGAGGACGGGGATACGCAGTATTTT; V gene: TRBV30; D gene: TRBD2; clone size: -; J gene: TRBJ2-3
CDR3 protein: CASSLYRGTEAFF; CDR3 DNA: TGTGCCAGCAGCTTATACAGGGGCACTGAAGCTTTCTTT; V gene: TRBV7-9; D gene: TRBD1; clone size: -; J gene: TRBJ1-1
CDR3 protein: CASSQATGQGTYEQYF; CDR3 DNA: TGTGCCAGCAGCCAAGCCACGGGACAGGGGACCTACGAGCAGTACTTC; V gene: TRBV4-2; D gene: TRBD1; clone size: -; J gene: TRBJ2-7
CDR3 protein: CASRGTEMNTEAFF; CDR3 DNA: TGTGCCAGCAGGGGGACGGAGATGAACACTGAAGCTTTCTTT; V gene: TRBV2; D gene: -; clone size: -; J gene: TRBJ1-1
CDR3 protein: CASSWGLAAYNEQFF; CDR3 DNA: TGCGCCAGCTCCTGGGGACTAGCGGCCTACAATGAGCAGTTCTTC; V gene: TRBV4-3; D gene: TRBD2; clone size: -; J gene: TRBJ2-1
CDR3 protein: CASSLVFGPEGSEQYF; CDR3 DNA: TGCGCCAGCAGCTTGGTTTTCGGACCTGAGGGTTCCGAGCAGTACTTC; V gene: TRBV5-1; D gene: -; clone size: -; J gene: TRBJ2-7
CDR3 protein: CASSWGQGNTGELFF; CDR3 DNA: TGCGCCAGCAGCTGGGGACAGGGAAACACCGGGGAGCTGTTTTTT; V gene: TRBV5-1; D gene: TRBD1; clone size: -; J gene: TRBJ2-2
CDR3 protein: CASSHGRASGANVLTF; CDR3 DNA: TGTGCCAGCAGCCACGGCCGGGCCTCTGGGGCCAACGTCCTGACTTTC; V gene: TRBV11-2; D gene: -; clone size: -; J gene: TRBJ2-6
CDR3 protein: CASSSDRGLNQPQHF; CDR3 DNA: TGTGCCAGCAGTTCCGACAGGGGGCTTAATCAGCCCCAGCATTTT; V gene: TRBV6-6; D gene: TRBD1; clone size: -; J gene: TRBJ1-5
CDR3 protein: CASSPGPGGGETQYF; CDR3 DNA: TGTGCCAGCTCACCAGGACCGGGGGGCGGAGAGACCCAGTACTTC; V gene: TRBV18; D gene: -; clone size: -; J gene: TRBJ2-5
CDR3 protein: CATRGQSNEKLFF; CDR3 DNA: TGTGCCACCCGAGGACAGTCAAATGAAAAACTGTTTTTT; V gene: TRBV15; D gene: -; clone size: -; J gene: TRBJ1-4
CDR3 protein: CASSLTGPETQYF; CDR3 DNA: TGTGCTAGCAGCTTGACAGGGCCGGAGACCCAGTACTTC; V gene: TRBV7-7; D gene: TRBD1; clone size: -; J gene: TRBJ2-5
CDR3 protein: CAIGPQVGNTEAFF; CDR3 DNA: TGTGCCATCGGACCCCAAGTAGGGAACACTGAAGCTTTCTTT; V gene: TRBV10-3; D gene: -; clone size: once; J gene: TRBJ1-1
CDR3 protein: CASSQDLASGGSSTDTQYF; CDR3 DNA: TGCGCCAGCAGCCAAGATCTGGCTAGCGGGGGGTCTAGCACAGATACGCAGTATTTT; V gene: TRBV4-1; D gene: TRBD2; clone size: -; J gene: TRBJ2-3
CDR3 protein: CASSTRRPYGYTF; CDR3 DNA: TGTGCCAGCAGCACTCGAAGGCCCTATGGCTACACCTTC; V gene: TRBV5-8; D gene: -; clone size: -; J gene: TRBJ1-2
CDR3 protein: CASSSAEGGEKLFF; CDR3 DNA: TGTGCCAGCAGTTCCGCAGAAGGTGGGGAAAAACTGTTTTTT; V gene: TRBV2; D gene: -; clone size: -; J gene: TRBJ1-4
CDR3 protein: CASSLDSYNEKLFF; CDR3 DNA: TGCGCCAGCAGCCTGGACAGCTATAATGAAAAACTGTTTTTT; V gene: TRBV5-1; D gene: -; clone size: -; J gene: TRBJ1-4
CDR3 protein: CASSYSSASSYNEQFF; CDR3 DNA: TGTGCCAGCAGCTATTCTAGCGCAAGCTCCTACAATGAGCAGTTCTTC; V gene: TRBV5-5; D gene: -; clone size: -; J gene: TRBJ2-1
CDR3 protein: CASSDLGQGDVFGNQPQHF; CDR3 DNA: TGTGCCAGCAGCGACTTGGGGCAGGGGGATGTATTTGGCAATCAGCCCCAGCATTTT; V gene: TRBV7-8; D gene: TRBD1; clone size: once; J gene: TRBJ1-5
CDR3 protein: CASSTYQETQYF; CDR3 DNA: TGCGCCAGCAGCACCTACCAAGAGACCCAGTACTTC; V gene: TRBV5-1; D gene: -; clone size: -; J gene: TRBJ2-5
CDR3 protein: CASSRGLAGGRFQETQYF; CDR3 DNA: TGCGCCAGCAGCCGCGGACTAGCGGGGGGGAGGTTTCAAGAGACCCAGTACTTC; V gene: TRBV4-1; D gene: TRBD2; clone size: -; J gene: TRBJ2-5
CDR3 protein: CASSPGLAGELSYNEQFF; CDR3 DNA: TGTGCCAGCAGTCCGGGACTAGCGGGAGAACTGAGCTACAATGAGCAGTTCTTC; V gene: TRBV2; D gene: TRBD2; clone size: -; J gene: TRBJ2-1
CDR3 protein: CASSLNTGTTSTDTQYF; CDR3 DNA: TGTGCCAGCAGTTTAAACACCGGGACTACTAGCACAGATACGCAGTATTTT; V gene: TRBV28; D gene: TRBD2; clone size: -; J gene: TRBJ2-3
CDR3 protein: CASSRNPGQGGTEAFF; CDR3 DNA: TGTGCCAGCAGCCGAAATCCGGGACAGGGCGGTACTGAAGCTTTCTTT; V gene: TRBV27; D gene: TRBD1; clone size: -; J gene: TRBJ1-1
CDR3 protein: CASTELGGAIGGNTIYF; CDR3 DNA: TGTGCCAGCACCGAATTGGGGGGGGCGATAGGTGGAAACACCATATATTTT; V gene: TRBV5-6; D gene: -; clone size: -; J gene: TRBJ1-3
CDR3 protein: CASSPHTGTAFF; CDR3 DNA: TGTGCCAGCAGCCCTCACACGGGGACAGCTTTCTTT; V gene: TRBV14; D gene: -; clone size: few; J gene: TRBJ1-1
CDR3 protein: CASSWKGGETQYF; CDR3 DNA: TGTGCCAGCTCATGGAAGGGCGGAGAGACCCAGTACTTC; V gene: TRBV18; D gene: -; clone size: once; J gene: TRBJ2-5
CDR3 protein: CAISAPLPGTGELFF; CDR3 DNA: TGTGCCATCAGCGCGCCCCTTCCGGGTACCGGGGAGCTGTTTTTT; V gene: TRBV10-3; D gene: -; clone size: -; J gene: TRBJ2-2
CDR3 protein: CASSLAGATDTQYF; CDR3 DNA: TGCGCCAGCAGCTTGGCGGGGGCCACAGATACGCAGTATTTT; V gene: TRBV5-1; D gene: -; clone size: -; J gene: TRBJ2-3
CDR3 protein: CASSGVGHRSGANVLTF; CDR3 DNA: TGTGCCAGCAGTGGGGTGGGACACCGCTCTGGGGCCAACGTCCTGACTTTC; V gene: TRBV2; D gene: -; clone size: -; J gene: TRBJ2-6
CDR3 protein: CASSPSSGHTEAFF; CDR3 DNA: TGTGCCAGCAGCCCGTCCTCAGGTCACACTGAAGCTTTCTTT; V gene: TRBV11-3; D gene: -; clone size: -; J gene: TRBJ1-1
CDR3 protein: CASSVAPFLAGGAGANVLTF; CDR3 DNA: TGTGCCAGCAGCGTAGCTCCTTTCTTGGCAGGGGGCGCGGGGGCCAACGTCCTGACTTTC; V gene: TRBV9; D gene: TRBD1; clone size: -; J gene: TRBJ2-6
CDR3 protein: CASSLIAGDTQYF; CDR3 DNA: TGCGCCAGCAGCTTAATCGCCGGTGATACGCAGTATTTT; V gene: TRBV5-1; D gene: -; clone size: -; J gene: TRBJ2-3
CDR3 protein: CASSESAGAGNTIYF; CDR3 DNA: TGTGCCAGCAGTGAAAGTGCAGGGGCTGGAAACACCATATATTTT; V gene: TRBV6-1; D gene: -; clone size: -; J gene: TRBJ1-3
CDR3 protein: CASSLVRTSGNEQFF; CDR3 DNA: TGTGCCAGCAGCTTAGTACGGACTAGCGGTAATGAGCAGTTCTTC; V gene: TRBV7-2; D gene: TRBD2; clone size: -; J gene: TRBJ2-1
CDR3 protein: CASSKGHLRGDTQYF; CDR3 DNA: TGTGCCAGCAGCAAAGGACACCTCAGGGGAGATACGCAGTATTTT; V gene: TRBV21-1; D gene: -; clone size: -; J gene: TRBJ2-3
CDR3 protein: CASIRGEQETQYF; CDR3 DNA: TGTGCCAGCATCCGGGGGGAGCAAGAGACCCAGTACTTC; V gene: TRBV6-6; D gene: TRBD2; clone size: few; J gene: TRBJ2-5
CDR3 protein: CASTTLRQRKGYTF; CDR3 DNA: TGTGCCAGCACCACCCTCCGGCAGCGCAAAGGCTACACCTTC; V gene: TRBV28; D gene: -; clone size: once; J gene: TRBJ1-2
CDR3 protein: CASSRQEGEKLFF; CDR3 DNA: TGCGCCAGCAGCCGACAGGAGGGTGAAAAACTGTTTTTT; V gene: TRBV5-1; D gene: -; clone size: -; J gene: TRBJ1-4
CDR3 protein: CASSLYRTSVETQYF; CDR3 DNA: TGTGCCAGCAGCTTGTACAGGACCAGTGTCGAGACCCAGTACTTC; V gene: TRBV7-3; D gene: -; clone size: -; J gene: TRBJ2-5
CDR3 protein: CSATIGYGYTF; CDR3 DNA: TGCAGTGCTACAATCGGCTATGGCTACACCTTC; V gene: TRBV20-1; D gene: -; clone size: -; J gene: TRBJ1-2
CDR3 protein: CASSDLTEAFF; CDR3 DNA: TGTGCCAGCAGTGACCTCACTGAAGCTTTCTTT; V gene: TRBV25-1; D gene: -; clone size: few; J gene: TRBJ1-1
CDR3 protein: CASTPYEGINQPQHF; CDR3 DNA: TGTGCCAGCACCCCTTACGAAGGGATCAATCAGCCCCAGCATTTT; V gene: TRBV28; D gene: -; clone size: -; J gene: TRBJ1-5